This TCR beta chain comes out of a study of cytomegalovirus exposure and HLA in healthy donors. Trimming left V 0 bases short and J 7 bases short, with 4 bases between. CDR3 size: 11 residues. The V gene's germline CDR1 is ENHRY and CDR2 SYGVKD. Whole-study results and caveats: In a later analysis, TCR association rates varied by HLA locus: DRB1 most, HLA-C fewest. Highly shared variants forming one cluster were likely a sequencing artifact.

The PCR employed 60 Vbeta primers together with 13 Jbeta primers. Some clones are missing from TCRdb's copy, which holds only in-frame ones; the method was immunoSEQ multiplex PCR. The sample has about 70,000 clones. About this clone: As yet, its antigen is unknown.

Sequenced material: PBMCs. This receptor was taken from a female donor in good health and CMV-seropositive. This chain uses TRBV10-3 with TRBJ2-7; no firm D call. The CDR3 loop reads CAISESREQYF. CDR3 bases: TGTGCCATCAGTGAGTCGAGGGAGCAGTACTTC.